Listed below are T cell receptor beta chains from one sample, sequenced in a study of type 1 regulatory T cells. TCRdb redid the calling of the reads with MiXCR, one entry per CDR3 protein. Altogether about 68,000 distinct CDR3 sequences are present, about 60% being singletons, with the ten largest covering about 8%. No cognate antigen is known for these TCRs. Sequencing was done on a sample of cultured T cells, either the whole culture or a sorted T cell fraction (not recorded which). The receptors stem from a human donor in good health. The CDR3 runs from the conserved cysteine through the conserved F or W. D genes are given only for firm matches. A clone size is listed for some rows: how often the clone was seen (once, few, many), or a class if it is expanded.

TRBV18	.	.	TRBJ2-7	CASSRNRVRDEQYF	TGTGCCAGCTCGAGGAACAGGGTCAGAGACGAGCAGTACTTC
TRBV4-3	.	.	TRBJ2-5	CASSQDGLTQGTQYF	TGTGCCAGCAGCCAAGATGGGCTAACGCAGGGGACCCAGTACTTC
TRBV5-1	TRBD2	.	TRBJ2-1	CASSLPGLAGVNEQFF	TGCGCCAGCAGCTTACCGGGACTAGCGGGAGTCAATGAGCAGTTCTTC
TRBV11-2	.	.	TRBJ2-3	CASSQTIGGTMTDTQYF	TGTGCCAGCAGCCAAACCATTGGCGGGACCATGACCGATACGCAGTATTTT
TRBV4-1	TRBD2	.	TRBJ2-7	CASSQGTSGILYEQYF	TGCGCCAGCAGCCAGGGGACTAGCGGGATTCTTTACGAGCAGTACTTC
TRBV27	TRBD2	.	TRBJ2-7	CASGITSGKIYEQYF	TGTGCCAGCGGGATTACTAGCGGGAAGATCTACGAGCAGTACTTC
TRBV19	.	few	TRBJ2-3	CASVRDDTDTQYF	TGTGCCAGTGTACGGGACGACACAGATACGCAGTATTTT
TRBV3-1	.	.	TRBJ2-3	CASSQDFGRRPSTDTQYF	TGTGCCAGCAGCCAAGATTTCGGTCGACGACCTAGCACAGATACGCAGTATTTT
TRBV9	TRBD1	.	TRBJ2-3	CASSTGQGYDTQYF	TGTGCCAGCAGCACCGGACAGGGGTATGATACGCAGTATTTT
TRBV5-1	.	.	TRBJ2-1	CASSPLEGGNEQFF	TGCGCCAGCAGCCCTCTTGAAGGGGGCAATGAGCAGTTCTTC
TRBV3-1	TRBD2	.	TRBJ2-2	CASSQVAGLNTGELFF	TGTGCCAGCAGCCAAGTAGCGGGTTTGAACACCGGGGAGCTGTTTTTT
TRBV2	.	.	TRBJ2-7	CASSENWQSDEQYF	TGTGCCAGCAGTGAAAACTGGCAGTCTGATGAGCAGTACTTC
TRBV4-1	.	.	TRBJ1-1	CASSQQEAGGNTEAFF	TGCGCCAGCAGCCAACAAGAGGCCGGGGGGAACACTGAAGCTTTCTTT
TRBV28	.	.	TRBJ1-4	CASERAGEKLFF	TGTGCCAGCGAACGGGCCGGCGAAAAACTGTTTTTT
TRBV20-1	.	.	TRBJ2-7	CSARDPRAVGSSYEQYF	TGCAGTGCTAGAGATCCGCGGGCGGTGGGGAGCTCCTACGAGCAGTACTTC
TRBV5-1	.	.	TRBJ1-1	CASGQGINTEAFF	TGCGCCAGCGGGCAGGGGATAAACACTGAAGCTTTCTTT
TRBV20-1	.	.	TRBJ2-1	CSATSTVYNEQFF	TGCAGTGCCACCTCGACAGTTTACAATGAGCAGTTCTTC
TRBV23-1	.	.	TRBJ2-7	CASSQPSDTTNSYDQYF	TGCGCCAGCAGTCAACCCTCGGACACGACCAACTCCTACGACCAGTACTTC
TRBV7-8	TRBD2	.	TRBJ2-2	CASSPGLAEGTGELFF	TGTGCCAGCAGCCCGGGACTAGCGGAGGGCACCGGGGAGCTGTTTTTT
TRBV3-1	TRBD1	few	TRBJ1-2	CASSHRAGTGGYTF	TGTGCCAGCAGCCACAGAGCCGGGACAGGGGGCTACACCTTC
TRBV7-9	TRBD1	.	TRBJ2-7	CASRSDRGSSYEQYF	TGTGCCAGCAGGTCCGACAGGGGTTCCTCCTACGAGCAGTACTTC
TRBV12-5	TRBD1	.	TRBJ2-1	CASGTPGTGVNEQFF	TGTGCTAGTGGAACCCCCGGGACAGGGGTCAATGAGCAGTTCTTC
TRBV5-1	TRBD2	few	TRBJ2-1	CASSLLAGGPDEQFF	TGCGCCAGCAGCTTACTAGCGGGAGGGCCCGATGAGCAGTTCTTC
TRBV4-3	.	.	TRBJ2-7	CASSQDATRVNEQYF	TGCGCCAGCAGCCAAGATGCAACAAGAGTTAACGAGCAGTACTTC
TRBV7-8	.	once	TRBJ1-2	CASSRPGVVNYGYTF	TGTGCCAGCAGCAGACCAGGTGTCGTAAACTATGGCTACACCTTC
TRBV10-3	TRBD2	few	TRBJ2-7	CAISGRGTHREQYF	TGTGCCATCAGTGGGCGGGGGACCCATAGGGAGCAGTACTTC
TRBV7-3	.	.	TRBJ1-1	CASSSSGLNTEAFF	TGTGCCAGCAGCTCCTCAGGGTTGAACACTGAAGCTTTCTTT
TRBV11-1	.	.	TRBJ2-3	CASSHRRGPDTQYF	TGTGCCAGCAGCCATCGACGGGGCCCGGATACGCAGTATTTT
TRBV4-2	TRBD2	.	TRBJ2-7	CASSQAVAGASYEQYF	TGTGCCAGCAGCCAAGCGGTAGCGGGAGCCTCCTACGAGCAGTACTTC
TRBV20-1	.	many	TRBJ2-7	CSAVVSGRPSYEQYF	TGCAGTGCCGTCGTTAGTGGGAGGCCCTCCTACGAGCAGTACTTC
TRBV24-1	TRBD1	.	TRBJ2-1	CATSDLTGGPYNEQFF	TGTGCCACCAGTGACCTGACAGGGGGGCCCTACAATGAGCAGTTCTTC
TRBV6-2/TRBV6-3	TRBD1	.	TRBJ2-1	CASSYWQGAYEQFF	TGTGCCAGCAGTTACTGGCAGGGGGCTTATGAGCAATTCTTC
TRBV20-1	.	.	TRBJ2-4	CSARAVAKNIQYF	TGCAGTGCTAGAGCGGTGGCCAAAAACATTCAGTACTTC
TRBV5-1	.	.	TRBJ2-1	CASSTRLGDEQFF	TGCGCCAGCAGCACGCGACTCGGGGATGAGCAGTTCTTC
TRBV5-1	TRBD2	few	TRBJ2-3	CASNSGGTDTQYF	TGCGCCAGCAACAGCGGGGGCACAGATACGCAGTATTTT
TRBV6-5	.	medium-sized	TRBJ2-3	CASSYDPQGADTQYF	TGTGCCAGCAGTTACGACCCCCAAGGCGCAGATACGCAGTATTTT
TRBV7-9	TRBD2	.	TRBJ2-7	CASSRLAASSYEQYF	TGTGCCAGCAGCCGACTAGCGGCTAGCTCCTACGAGCAGTACTTC
TRBV27	.	few	TRBJ1-5	CASSFQGQAGQPQHF	TGTGCCAGCAGTTTCCAAGGGCAAGCCGGGCAGCCCCAGCATTTT
TRBV27	.	few	TRBJ2-5	CASSLFASWQGSETQYF	TGTGCCAGCAGTTTATTCGCTTCGTGGCAGGGGTCGGAGACCCAGTACTTC
TRBV20-1	.	few	TRBJ2-7	CSARSLLVLAEFYEQYF	TGCAGTGCTAGAAGTCTTTTAGTGCTAGCAGAGTTCTACGAGCAGTACTTC
TRBV20-1	.	few	TRBJ2-1	CSAGGPNNEQFF	TGCAGTGCGGGAGGCCCGAACAATGAGCAGTTCTTC
TRBV7-2	.	.	TRBJ2-1	CASSLSVGSYNEQFF	TGTGCCAGCAGCTTATCAGTTGGCTCCTACAATGAGCAGTTCTTC
TRBV24-1	.	many	TRBJ1-2	CATSENRDGLTYGSGYTF	TGTGCCACCAGTGAAAACCGGGACGGCCTCACTTACGGATCAGGCTACACCTTC
TRBV7-9	TRBD1	.	TRBJ1-1	CASSSGTVFNTEAFF	TGTGCCAGCAGCTCCGGGACAGTTTTTAACACTGAAGCTTTCTTT
TRBV4-1	.	.	TRBJ2-5	CASSQAVGRNRETQYF	TGCGCCAGCAGCCAAGCGGTGGGGAGGAACCGTGAGACCCAGTACTTC
TRBV2	.	few	TRBJ1-1	CASSEGEGTEAFF	TGTGCCAGCAGTGAGGGGGAGGGGACTGAAGCTTTCTTT
TRBV12-3/TRBV12-4	.	.	TRBJ1-2	CASSPDTGTFGYTF	TGTGCCAGCAGCCCCGATACCGGGACATTCGGCTACACCTTC
TRBV18	.	.	TRBJ2-3	CASSPNRNTDTQYF	TGTGCCAGCTCACCCAACCGGAACACAGATACGCAGTATTTT
TRBV2	TRBD2	few	TRBJ2-1	CASSELAGDEQFF	TGTGCCAGCAGTGAACTAGCGGGGGATGAGCAGTTCTTC
TRBV5-1	TRBD2	medium-sized	TRBJ2-3	CASSLGLAADTQYF	TGCGCCAGCAGCTTGGGACTAGCGGCAGATACGCAGTATTTT
TRBV20-1	.	.	TRBJ2-2	CSAPRQGGTGELFF	TGCAGTGCGCCTCGACAGGGAGGGACCGGGGAGCTGTTTTTT
TRBV4-1	.	.	TRBJ1-2	CASSQGDSYGYTF	TGCGCCAGCAGCCAAGGAGATTCCTATGGCTACACCTTC
TRBV20-1	.	.	TRBJ2-7	CSARDRDVSYEQYF	TGCAGTGCTAGGGACCGGGACGTCTCCTACGAGCAGTACTTC